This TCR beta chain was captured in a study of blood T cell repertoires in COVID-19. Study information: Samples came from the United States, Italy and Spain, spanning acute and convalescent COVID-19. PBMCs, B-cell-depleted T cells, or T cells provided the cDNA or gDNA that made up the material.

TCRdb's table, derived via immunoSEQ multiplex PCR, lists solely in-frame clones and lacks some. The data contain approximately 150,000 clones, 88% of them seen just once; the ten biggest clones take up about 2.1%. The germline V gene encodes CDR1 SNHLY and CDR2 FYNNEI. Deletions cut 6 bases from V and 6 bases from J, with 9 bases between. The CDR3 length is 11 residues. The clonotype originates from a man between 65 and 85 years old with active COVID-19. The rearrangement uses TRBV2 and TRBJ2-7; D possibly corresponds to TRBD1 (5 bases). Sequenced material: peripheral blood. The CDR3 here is CASRQGSEQYF. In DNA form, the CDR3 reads TGTGCCAGCAGGCAGGGTTCCGAGCAGTACTTC.